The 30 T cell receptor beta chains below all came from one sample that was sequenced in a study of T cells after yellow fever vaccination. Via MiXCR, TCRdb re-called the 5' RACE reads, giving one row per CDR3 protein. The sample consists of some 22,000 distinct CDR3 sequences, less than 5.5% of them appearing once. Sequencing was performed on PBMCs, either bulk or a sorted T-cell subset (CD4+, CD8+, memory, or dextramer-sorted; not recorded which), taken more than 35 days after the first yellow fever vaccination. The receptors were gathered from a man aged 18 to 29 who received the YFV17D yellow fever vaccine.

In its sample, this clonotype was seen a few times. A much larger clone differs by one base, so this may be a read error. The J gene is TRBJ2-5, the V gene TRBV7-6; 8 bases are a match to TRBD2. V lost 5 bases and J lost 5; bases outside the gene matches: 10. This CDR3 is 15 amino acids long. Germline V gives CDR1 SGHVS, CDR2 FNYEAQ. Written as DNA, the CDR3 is TGTGCCAGCAGCCGCCTCGGGGGGGCCTGTGAGACCCAGTACTTC. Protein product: CASSRLGGACETQYF.

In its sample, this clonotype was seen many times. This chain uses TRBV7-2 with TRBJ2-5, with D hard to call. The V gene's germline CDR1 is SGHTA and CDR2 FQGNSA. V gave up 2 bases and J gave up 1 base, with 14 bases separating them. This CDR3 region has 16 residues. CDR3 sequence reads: CASSLLVNTPQETQYF. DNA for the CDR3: TGTGCCAGCAGCTTATTAGTCAACACACCCCAAGAGACCCAGTACTTC.

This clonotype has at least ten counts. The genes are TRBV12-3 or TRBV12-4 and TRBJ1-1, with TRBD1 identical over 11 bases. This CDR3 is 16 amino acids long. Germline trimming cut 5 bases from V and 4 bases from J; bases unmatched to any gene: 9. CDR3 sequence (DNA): TGTGCCAGCAGTGTGCGGACAGGGGGCCAAGGCACTGAAGCTTTCTTT. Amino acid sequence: CASSVRTGGQGTEAFF.

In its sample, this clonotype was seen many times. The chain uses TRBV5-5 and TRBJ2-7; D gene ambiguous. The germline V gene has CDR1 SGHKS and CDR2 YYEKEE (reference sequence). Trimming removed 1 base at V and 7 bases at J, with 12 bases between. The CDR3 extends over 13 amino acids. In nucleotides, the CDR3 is TGTGCCAGCAGCTTGTCTGGGATAGGTGAGCAGTACTTC. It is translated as CASSLSGIGEQYF.

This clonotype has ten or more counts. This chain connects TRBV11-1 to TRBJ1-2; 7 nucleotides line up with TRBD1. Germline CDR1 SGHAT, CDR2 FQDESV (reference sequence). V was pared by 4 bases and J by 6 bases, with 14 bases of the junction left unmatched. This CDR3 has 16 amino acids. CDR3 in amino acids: CASSSSGTAGWNGYTF. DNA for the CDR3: TGTGCCAGCAGCTCTAGTGGGACAGCGGGATGGAATGGCTACACCTTC.

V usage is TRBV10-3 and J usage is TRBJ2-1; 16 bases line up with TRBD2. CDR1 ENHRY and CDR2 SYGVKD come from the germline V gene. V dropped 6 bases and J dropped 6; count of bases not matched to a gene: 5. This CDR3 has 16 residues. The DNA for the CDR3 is TGTGCCATCAGGGGGACTAGCGGGGGGGCAATCAATGAGCAGTTCTTC. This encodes CAIRGTSGGAINEQFF.

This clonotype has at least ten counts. DNA for the CDR3: TGTGCCAGCAGCTTTGGACAGGATAACAATGAGCAGTTCTTC. Its translation is CASSFGQDNNEQFF. V is TRBV5-5 and J is TRBJ2-1; 7 positions agree with TRBD1. Trimming cost V 2 bases and J 5 bases; bases outside gene matches: 4. Germline CDR1 is SGHKS and CDR2 is YYEKEE (reference sequence). The CDR3 has 14 amino acids.

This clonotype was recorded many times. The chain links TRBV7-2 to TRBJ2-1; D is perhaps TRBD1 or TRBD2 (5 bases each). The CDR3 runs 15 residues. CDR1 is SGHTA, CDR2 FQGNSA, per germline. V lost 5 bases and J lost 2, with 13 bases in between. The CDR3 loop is CASSPGPGPYNEQFF. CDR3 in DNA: TGTGCCAGCAGCCCAGGGCCGGGGCCCTACAATGAGCAGTTCTTC.

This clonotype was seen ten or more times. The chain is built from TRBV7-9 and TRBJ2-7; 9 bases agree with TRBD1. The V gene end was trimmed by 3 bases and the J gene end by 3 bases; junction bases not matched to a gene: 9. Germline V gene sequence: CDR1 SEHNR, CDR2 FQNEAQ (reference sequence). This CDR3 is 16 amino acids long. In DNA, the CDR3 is TGTGCCAGCAGCTTCCTTATAGGGACAGGGAACTACGAGCAGTACGTC. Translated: CASSFLIGTGNYEQYV.

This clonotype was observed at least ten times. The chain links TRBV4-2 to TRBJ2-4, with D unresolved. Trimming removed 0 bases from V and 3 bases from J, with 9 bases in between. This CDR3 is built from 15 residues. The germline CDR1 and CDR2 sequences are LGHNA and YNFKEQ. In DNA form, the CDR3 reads TGTGCCAGCAGCCAAGATCTGGTCGGCAAAAACATTCAGTACTTC. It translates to CASSQDLVGKNIQYF.

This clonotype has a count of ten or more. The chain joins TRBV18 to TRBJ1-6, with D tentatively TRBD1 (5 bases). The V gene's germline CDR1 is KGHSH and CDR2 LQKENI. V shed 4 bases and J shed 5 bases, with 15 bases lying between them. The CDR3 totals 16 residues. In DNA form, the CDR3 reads TGTGCCAGCTCACTGCATAGGGCCAGGGATAATTCACCCCTCCACTTT. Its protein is CASSLHRARDNSPLHF.

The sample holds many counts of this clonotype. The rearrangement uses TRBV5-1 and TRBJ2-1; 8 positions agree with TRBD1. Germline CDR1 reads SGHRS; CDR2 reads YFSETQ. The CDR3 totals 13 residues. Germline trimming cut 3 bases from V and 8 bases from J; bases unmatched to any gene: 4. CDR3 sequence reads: CASSSTGVHEQFF. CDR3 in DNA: TGCGCCAGCAGCTCGACAGGGGTTCATGAGCAGTTCTTC.

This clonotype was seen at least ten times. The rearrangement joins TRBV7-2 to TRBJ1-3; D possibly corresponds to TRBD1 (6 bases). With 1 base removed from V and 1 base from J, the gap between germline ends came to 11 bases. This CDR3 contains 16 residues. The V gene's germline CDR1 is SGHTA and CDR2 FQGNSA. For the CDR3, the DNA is TGTGCCAGCAGCTTAGGACAGGTTGCGTCTGGAAACACCATATATTTT. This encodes CASSLGQVASGNTIYF.

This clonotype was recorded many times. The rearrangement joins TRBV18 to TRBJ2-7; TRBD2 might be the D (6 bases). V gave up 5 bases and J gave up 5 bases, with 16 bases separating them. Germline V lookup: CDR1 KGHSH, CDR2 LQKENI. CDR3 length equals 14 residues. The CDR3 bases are TGTGCCAGCTCATTGGCCCGGGGGTCGCACGAGCAGTACTTC. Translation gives CASSLARGSHEQYF.

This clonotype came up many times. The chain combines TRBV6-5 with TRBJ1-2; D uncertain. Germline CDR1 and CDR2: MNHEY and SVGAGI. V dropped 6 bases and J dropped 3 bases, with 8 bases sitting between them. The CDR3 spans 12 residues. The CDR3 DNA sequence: TGTGCCAGCAGCTCGGCGGACTATGGCTACACCTTC. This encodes CASSSADYGYTF.

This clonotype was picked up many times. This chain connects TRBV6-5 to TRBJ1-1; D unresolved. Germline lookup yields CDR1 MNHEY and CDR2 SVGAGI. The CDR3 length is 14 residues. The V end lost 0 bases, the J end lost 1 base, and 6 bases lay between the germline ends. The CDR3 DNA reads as TGTGCCAGCAGTTACTCACGGGAGAACACTGAAGCTTTCTTT. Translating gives CASSYSRENTEAFF.

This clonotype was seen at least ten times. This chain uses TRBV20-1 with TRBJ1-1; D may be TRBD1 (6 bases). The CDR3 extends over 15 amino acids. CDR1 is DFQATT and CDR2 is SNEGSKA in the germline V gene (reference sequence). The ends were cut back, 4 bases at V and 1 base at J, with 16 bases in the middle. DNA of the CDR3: TGCAGTGCTACCCTCAGGGGTGGATCGAACACTGAAGCTTTCTTT. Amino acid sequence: CSATLRGGSNTEAFF.

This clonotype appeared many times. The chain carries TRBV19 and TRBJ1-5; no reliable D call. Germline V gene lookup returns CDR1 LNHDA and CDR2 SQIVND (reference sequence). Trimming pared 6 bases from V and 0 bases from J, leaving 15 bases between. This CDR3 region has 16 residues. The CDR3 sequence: CASRQRSLDSNQPQHF. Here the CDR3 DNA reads TGTGCCAGTAGACAAAGGTCGTTAGATAGCAATCAGCCCCAGCATTTT.

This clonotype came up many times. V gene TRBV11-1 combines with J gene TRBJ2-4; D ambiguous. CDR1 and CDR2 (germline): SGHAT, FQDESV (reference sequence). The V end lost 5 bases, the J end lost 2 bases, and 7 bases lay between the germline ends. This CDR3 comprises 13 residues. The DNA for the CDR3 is TGTGCCAGCAGCGGGCTCTCCAAAAACATTCAGTACTTC. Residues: CASSGLSKNIQYF.

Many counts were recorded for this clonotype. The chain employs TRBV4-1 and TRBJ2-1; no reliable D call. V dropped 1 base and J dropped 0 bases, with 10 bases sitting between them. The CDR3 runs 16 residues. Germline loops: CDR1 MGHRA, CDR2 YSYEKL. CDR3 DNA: TGCGCCAGCAGCCAAGTCGACATTATCTCCTACAATGAGCAGTTCTTC. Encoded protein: CASSQVDIISYNEQFF.

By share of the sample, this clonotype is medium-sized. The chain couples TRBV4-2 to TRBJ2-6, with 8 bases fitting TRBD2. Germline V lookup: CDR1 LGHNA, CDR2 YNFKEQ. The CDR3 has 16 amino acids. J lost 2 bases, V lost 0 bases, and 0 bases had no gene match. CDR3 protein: CASSQEAGAGANVLTF. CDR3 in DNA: TGTGCCAGCAGCCAAGAAGCGGGGGCTGGGGCCAACGTCCTGACTTTC.

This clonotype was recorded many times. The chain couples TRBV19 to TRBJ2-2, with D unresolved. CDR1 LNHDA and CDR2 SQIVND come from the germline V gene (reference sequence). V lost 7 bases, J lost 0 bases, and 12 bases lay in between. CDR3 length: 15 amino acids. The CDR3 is CASKVGDANTGELFF. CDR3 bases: TGTGCCAGTAAAGTTGGAGACGCGAACACCGGGGAGCTGTTTTTT.

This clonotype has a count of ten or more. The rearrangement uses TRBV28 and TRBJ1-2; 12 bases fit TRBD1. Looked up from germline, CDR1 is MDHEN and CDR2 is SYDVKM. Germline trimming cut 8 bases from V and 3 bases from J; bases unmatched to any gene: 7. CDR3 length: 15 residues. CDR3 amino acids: CASRGQGARHYGYTF. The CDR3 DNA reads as TGTGCCAGCCGGGGACAGGGGGCTAGACACTATGGCTACACCTTC.

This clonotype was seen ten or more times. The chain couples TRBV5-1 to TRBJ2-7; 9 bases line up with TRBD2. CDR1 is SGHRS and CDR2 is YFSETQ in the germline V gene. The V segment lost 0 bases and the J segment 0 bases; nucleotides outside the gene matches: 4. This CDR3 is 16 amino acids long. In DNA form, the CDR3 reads TGCGCCAGCAGCTTGGCCGGGCGGGGGGGCTCCTACGAGCAGTACTTC. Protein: CASSLAGRGGSYEQYF.

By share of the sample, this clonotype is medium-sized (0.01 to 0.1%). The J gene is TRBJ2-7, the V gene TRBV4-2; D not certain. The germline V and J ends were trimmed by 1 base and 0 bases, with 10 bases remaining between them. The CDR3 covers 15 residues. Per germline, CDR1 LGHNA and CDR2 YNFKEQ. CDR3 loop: CASSQGATFSYEQYF. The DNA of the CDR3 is TGTGCCAGCAGCCAAGGGGCTACGTTCTCCTACGAGCAGTACTTC.

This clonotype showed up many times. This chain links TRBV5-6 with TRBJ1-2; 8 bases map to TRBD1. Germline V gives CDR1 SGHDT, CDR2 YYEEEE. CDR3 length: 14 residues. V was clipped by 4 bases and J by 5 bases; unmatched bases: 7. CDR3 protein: CASSLPGQVYGYTF. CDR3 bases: TGTGCCAGCAGCCTCCCGGGACAGGTATATGGCTACACCTTC.

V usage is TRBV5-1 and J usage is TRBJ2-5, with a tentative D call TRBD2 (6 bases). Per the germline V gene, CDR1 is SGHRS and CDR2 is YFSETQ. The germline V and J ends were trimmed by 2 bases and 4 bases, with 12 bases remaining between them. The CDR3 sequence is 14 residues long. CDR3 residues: CASSLRDGGETQYF. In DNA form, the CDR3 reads TGCGCCAGCAGCTTAAGGGACGGGGGAGAGACCCAGTACTTC.

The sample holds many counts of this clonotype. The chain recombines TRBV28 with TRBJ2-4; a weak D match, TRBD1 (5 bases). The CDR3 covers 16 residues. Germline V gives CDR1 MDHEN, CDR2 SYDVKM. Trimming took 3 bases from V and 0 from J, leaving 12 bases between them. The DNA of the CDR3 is TGTGCCAGCAGTTTGACAGCTCCTCTAGCCAAAAACATTCAGTACTTC. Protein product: CASSLTAPLAKNIQYF.

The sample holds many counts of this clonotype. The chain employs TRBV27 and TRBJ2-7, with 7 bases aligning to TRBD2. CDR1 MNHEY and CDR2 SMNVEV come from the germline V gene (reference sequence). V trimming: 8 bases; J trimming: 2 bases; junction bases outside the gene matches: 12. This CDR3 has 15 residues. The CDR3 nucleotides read TGTGCCAGCTCGGCCGGGCCAGCGGGAACCTACGAGCAGTACGTC. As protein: CASSAGPAGTYEQYV.

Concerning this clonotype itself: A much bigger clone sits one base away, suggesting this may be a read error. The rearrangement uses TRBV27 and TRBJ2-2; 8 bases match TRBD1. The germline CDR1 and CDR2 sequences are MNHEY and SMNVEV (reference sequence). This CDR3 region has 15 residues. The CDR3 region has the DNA TGTGTCAGCAGACCAGGGGGCGCGCGGTCCGGGGAGCTGTTTTTT. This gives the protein CVSRPGGARSGELFF.